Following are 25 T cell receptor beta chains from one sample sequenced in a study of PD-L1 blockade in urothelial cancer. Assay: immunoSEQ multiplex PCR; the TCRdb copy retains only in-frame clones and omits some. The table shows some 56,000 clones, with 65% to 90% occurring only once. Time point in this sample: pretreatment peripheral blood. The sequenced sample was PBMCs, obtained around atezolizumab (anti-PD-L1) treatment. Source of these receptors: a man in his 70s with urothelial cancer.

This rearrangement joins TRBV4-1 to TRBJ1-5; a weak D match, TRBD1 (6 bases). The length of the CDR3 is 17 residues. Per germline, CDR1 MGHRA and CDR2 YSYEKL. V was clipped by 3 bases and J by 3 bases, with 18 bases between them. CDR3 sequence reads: CASSHASPRGTNQPQHF. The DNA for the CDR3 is TGCGCCAGCAGCCATGCTTCCCCCAGGGGTACCAATCAGCCCCAGCATTTT.

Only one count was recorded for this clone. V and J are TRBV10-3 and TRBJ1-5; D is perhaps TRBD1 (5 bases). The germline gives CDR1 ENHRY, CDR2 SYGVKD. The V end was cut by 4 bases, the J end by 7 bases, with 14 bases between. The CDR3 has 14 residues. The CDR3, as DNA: TGTGCCATCAGTGCGGCCAGGGAGGGCCAGCCCCAGCATTTT. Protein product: CAISAAREGQPQHF.

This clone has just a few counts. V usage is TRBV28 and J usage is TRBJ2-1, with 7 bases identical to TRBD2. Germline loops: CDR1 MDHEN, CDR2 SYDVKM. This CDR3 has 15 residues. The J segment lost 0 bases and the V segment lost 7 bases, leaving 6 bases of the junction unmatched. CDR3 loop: CASTWGGGSYNEQFF. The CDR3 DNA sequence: TGTGCCAGCACCTGGGGCGGGGGCTCCTACAATGAGCAGTTCTTC.

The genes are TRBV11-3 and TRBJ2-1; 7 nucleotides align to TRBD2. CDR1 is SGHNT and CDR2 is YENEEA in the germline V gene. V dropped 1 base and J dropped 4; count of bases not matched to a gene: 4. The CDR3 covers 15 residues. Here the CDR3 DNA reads TGTGCCAGCAGCTTAGGGGGGGGTGTGTACAATGAGCAGTTCTTC. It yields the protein CASSLGGGVYNEQFF.

This CDR3 is CASSPDMDSGYTF. The DNA for the CDR3 is TGTGCCAGCTCCCCCGACATGGACAGTGGCTACACCTTC. V and J are TRBV18 and TRBJ1-2, with TRBD1 as a possible D gene (6 bases). Germline assignment: CDR1 KGHSH and CDR2 LQKENI. CDR3 length: 13 residues. V was clipped by 6 bases and J by 7 bases, with 15 bases between them.

The CDR3 protein is CASGSFYGYTF. In DNA, the CDR3 is TGTGCCTCAGGGTCCTTCTATGGCTACACCTTC. The chain is built from TRBV10-3 and TRBJ1-2; the D gene is possibly TRBD1 (5 bases). Per the germline V gene, CDR1 is ENHRY and CDR2 is SYGVKD. This CDR3 has 11 amino acids. Trimming removed 11 bases at V and 4 bases at J, with 11 bases between.

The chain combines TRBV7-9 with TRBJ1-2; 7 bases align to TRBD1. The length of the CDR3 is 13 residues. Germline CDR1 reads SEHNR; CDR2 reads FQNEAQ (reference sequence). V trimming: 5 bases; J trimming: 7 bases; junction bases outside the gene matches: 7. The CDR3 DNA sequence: TGTGCCAGCAGCACCTGGGACAGCCGTGGCTACACCTTC. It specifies CASSTWDSRGYTF.

Written as DNA, the CDR3 is TGTGCCAGCAGTTTAGCCGGGGATATGAGGACCGGGGAGCTGTTTTTT. It codes for CASSLAGDMRTGELFF. The V gene is TRBV28, the J gene TRBJ2-2, with D perhaps matching TRBD2 (5 bases). V lost 2 bases to trimming and J lost 5 bases, with 15 bases between them. CDR3 length equals 16 residues. The germline V gene has CDR1 MDHEN and CDR2 SYDVKM.

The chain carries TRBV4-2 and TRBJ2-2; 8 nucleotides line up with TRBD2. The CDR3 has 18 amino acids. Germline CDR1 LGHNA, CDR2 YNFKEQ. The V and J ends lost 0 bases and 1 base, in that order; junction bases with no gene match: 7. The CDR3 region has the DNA TGTGCCAGCAGCCAAGATCCCCCGGCGGGAGGGAACACCGGGGAGCTGTTTTTT. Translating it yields CASSQDPPAGGNTGELFF.

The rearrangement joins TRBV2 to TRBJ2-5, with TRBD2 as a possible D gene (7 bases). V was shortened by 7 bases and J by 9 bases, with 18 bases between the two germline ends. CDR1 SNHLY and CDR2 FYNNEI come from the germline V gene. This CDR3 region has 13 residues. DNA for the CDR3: TGTGCCAGCAAGCGGGACACACTGGATTCCCAGTACTTC. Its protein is CASKRDTLDSQYF.

The CDR3, as DNA: TGTGCCAGCAGCTTAGACGGGAATGAGCAGTTCTTC. Translated: CASSLDGNEQFF. This sequence joins TRBV7-3 and TRBJ2-1; D is ambiguous. The V gene's germline CDR1 is SGHTA and CDR2 FQGTGA. The CDR3 length is 12 residues. Trimming took 2 bases from V and 7 from J, leaving 6 bases between them.

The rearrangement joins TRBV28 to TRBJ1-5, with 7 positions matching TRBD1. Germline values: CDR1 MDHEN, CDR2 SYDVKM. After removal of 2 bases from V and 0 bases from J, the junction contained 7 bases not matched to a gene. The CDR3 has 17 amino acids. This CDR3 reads CASSLRQGHFSNQPQHF. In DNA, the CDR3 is TGTGCCAGCAGTTTACGACAGGGACATTTTAGCAATCAGCCCCAGCATTTT.

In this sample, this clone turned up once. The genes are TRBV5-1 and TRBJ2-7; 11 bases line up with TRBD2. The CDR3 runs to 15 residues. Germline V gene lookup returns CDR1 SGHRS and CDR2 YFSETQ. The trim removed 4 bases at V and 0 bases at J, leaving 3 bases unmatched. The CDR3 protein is CASSPSGRFSYEQYF. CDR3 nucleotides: TGCGCCAGCAGCCCTAGCGGGAGGTTCTCCTACGAGCAGTACTTC.

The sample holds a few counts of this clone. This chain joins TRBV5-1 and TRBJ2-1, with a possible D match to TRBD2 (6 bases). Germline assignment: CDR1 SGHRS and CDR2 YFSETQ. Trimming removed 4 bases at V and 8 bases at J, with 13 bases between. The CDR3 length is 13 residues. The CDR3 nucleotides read TGCGCCAGCAGCCCTGGACTAAATGATGAGCAGTTCTTC. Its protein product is CASSPGLNDEQFF.

The CDR3 coding sequence is TGTGCCTGGAGTGTATCCCTCGAAAAACTGTTTTTT. This translates into CAWSVSLEKLFF. This chain links TRBV30 with TRBJ1-4; D not resolved. V was clipped by 0 bases and J by 8 bases, with 7 bases between them. The CDR3 covers 12 residues. Germline lookup yields CDR1 GTSNPN and CDR2 SVGIG (reference sequence). The variable domain in full, with the rest retrieved from reference TRBV30 and TRBJ1-4, is SQTIHQWPATLVQPVGSPLSLECTVEGTSNPNLYWYRQAAGRGLQLLFYSVGIGQISSEVPQNLSASRPQDRQFILSSKKLLLSDSGFYLCAWSVSLEKLFFGSGTQLSVL.

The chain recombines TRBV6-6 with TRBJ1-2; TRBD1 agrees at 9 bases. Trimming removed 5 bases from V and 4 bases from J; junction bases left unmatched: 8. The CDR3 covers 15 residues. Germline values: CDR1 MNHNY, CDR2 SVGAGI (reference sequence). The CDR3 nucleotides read TGTGCCAGCAGTCAACGGGACAGGGCGCCCTATGGCTACACCTTC. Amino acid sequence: CASSQRDRAPYGYTF.

CDR3 in DNA: TGTGCCTGGAGTCCGGGACAGGGAAATCAGCCCCAGCATTTT. It codes for CAWSPGQGNQPQHF. This chain connects TRBV30 to TRBJ1-5, with TRBD1 identical over 9 bases. CDR3 length equals 14 residues. Germline V CDR1 and CDR2: GTSNPN, SVGIG (reference sequence). V lost 2 bases to trimming and J lost 4 bases; unmatched junction nucleotides: 3.

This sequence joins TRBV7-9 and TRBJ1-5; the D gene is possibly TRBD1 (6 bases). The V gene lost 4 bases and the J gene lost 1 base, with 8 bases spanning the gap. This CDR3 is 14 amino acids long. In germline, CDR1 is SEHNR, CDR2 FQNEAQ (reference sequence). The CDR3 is CASSSQGSNQPQHF. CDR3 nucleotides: TGTGCCAGCAGCTCTCAGGGGAGCAATCAGCCCCAGCATTTT.

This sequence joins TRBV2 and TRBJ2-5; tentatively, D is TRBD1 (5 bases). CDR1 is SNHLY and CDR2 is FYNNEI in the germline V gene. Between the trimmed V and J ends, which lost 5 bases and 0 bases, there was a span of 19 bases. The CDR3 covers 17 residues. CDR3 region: CASSPPPPDSYQETQYF. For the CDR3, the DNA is TGTGCCAGCAGTCCACCCCCTCCCGACAGTTACCAAGAGACCCAGTACTTC.

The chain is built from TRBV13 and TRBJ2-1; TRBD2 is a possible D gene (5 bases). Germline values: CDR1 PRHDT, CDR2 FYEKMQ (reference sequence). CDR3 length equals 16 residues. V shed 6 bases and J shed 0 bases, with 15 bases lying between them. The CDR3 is CASSAERQSSYNEQFF. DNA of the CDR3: TGTGCCAGCAGTGCCGAGCGGCAGAGCTCCTACAATGAGCAGTTCTTC.

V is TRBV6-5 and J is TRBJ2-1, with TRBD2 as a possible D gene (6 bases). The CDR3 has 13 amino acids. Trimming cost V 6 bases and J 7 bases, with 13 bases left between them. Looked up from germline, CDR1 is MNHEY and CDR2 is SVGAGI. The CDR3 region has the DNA TGTGCCAGCAGGGACCTAGCGCTGAATGAGCAGTTCTTC. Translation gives CASRDLALNEQFF.

The CDR3 coding sequence is TGCGCCAGCAGCTTGGCTACCTTAGCGGCGCCTAGCTCCTACGAGCAGTACTTC. Protein sequence: CASSLATLAAPSSYEQYF. The chain couples TRBV5-1 to TRBJ2-7, with D tentatively TRBD2 (6 bases). The CDR3 totals 18 residues. Trimming left V 0 bases short and J 0 bases short, with 19 bases between. The germline CDR1 and CDR2 sequences are SGHRS and YFSETQ.

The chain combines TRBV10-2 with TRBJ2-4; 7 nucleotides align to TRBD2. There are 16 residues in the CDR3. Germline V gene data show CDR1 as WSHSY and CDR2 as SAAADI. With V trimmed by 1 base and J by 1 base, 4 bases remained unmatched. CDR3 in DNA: TGCGCCAGCAGTGAGTGGGGGGGTCTGGCCAAAAACATTCAGTACTTC. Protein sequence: CASSEWGGLAKNIQYF.

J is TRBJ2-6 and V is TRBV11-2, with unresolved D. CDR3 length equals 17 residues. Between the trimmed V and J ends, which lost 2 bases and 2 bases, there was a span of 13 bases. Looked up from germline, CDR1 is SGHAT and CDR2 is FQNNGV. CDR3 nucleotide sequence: TGTGCCAGCAGCTTAACGGCCGGGTATGCTGGGGCCAACGTCCTGACTTTC. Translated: CASSLTAGYAGANVLTF.

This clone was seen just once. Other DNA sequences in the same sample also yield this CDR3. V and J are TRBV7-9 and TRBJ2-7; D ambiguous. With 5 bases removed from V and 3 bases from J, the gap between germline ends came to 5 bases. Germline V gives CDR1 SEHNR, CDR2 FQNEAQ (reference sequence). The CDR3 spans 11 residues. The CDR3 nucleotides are TGTGCCAGCAGCCTCAGCTACGAGCAGTACTTC. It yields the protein CASSLSYEQYF.